This T cell receptor (beta chain) was retrieved from a study of T cells in Graves' hyperthyroidism and ophthalmopathy. Newly diagnosed hyperthyroidism patients aged 18 to 65 years had disease lasting under 2 months. Amplification yielded TCR beta CDR3 regions, with RNA transcripts as the source. During a first-round RT-PCR of the TCR CDR3, the HTBI primer set was used. TCRdb called the multiplex PCR reads again in MiXCR, with one record for every CDR3 protein. The table has around 430,000 distinct CDR3 sequences, about 15% seen once; the top ten hold about 33%. V dropped 5 bases and J dropped 5 bases, with 9 bases sitting between them. Per the germline V gene, CDR1 is KGHSH and CDR2 is LQKENI. This CDR3 contains 13 residues.

The sequence was obtained from a woman in her twenties or thirties with Graves' hyperthyroidism. The rearrangement joins TRBV18 to TRBJ2-2; D is unresolved. Sequencing was done on a sample of blood. CDR3 sequence (DNA): TGTGCCAGCTCAAAAACAGAAACCGGGGAGCTGTTTTTT. Amino acids: CASSKTETGELFF. Full variable domain (outside the CDR3, taken from reference TRBV18 and TRBJ2-2): NAGVMQNPRHLVRRRGQEARLRCSPMKGHSHVYWYRQLPEEGLKFMVYLQKENIIDESGMPKERFSAEFPKEGPSILRIQQVVRGDSAAYFCASSKTETGELFFGEGSRLTVL.